This T cell receptor (beta chain) was documented in a study of blood T cell repertoires in COVID-19. In the study's own analysis: How many nucleated cells were present was estimated from reference gene primer amplification. The repertoire was sequenced with immunoSEQ multiplex PCR; TCRdb's copy has only in-frame clones and lacks some. That table gives V, J and clone size, and the DNA gave D and trimming. The table includes 250,000 or so clones, approximately 90% detected once. The CDR3 runs 16 residues. The specimen was PBMCs or T cells enriched from blood (not recorded which). The J gene is TRBJ1-1, the V gene TRBV21-1; the table's D call of TRBD1 was not tested on the DNA. TRBV21-1 is a recognized pseudogene. This receptor was taken from a man aged 35 to 55 who had recovered from COVID-19. The CDR3 DNA reads as TGTGCCAGCAGTATCGATGGGCCGGGACAGACGGAAATTCCTTTCTTT. Translated: CASSIDGPGQTEIPFF.